This T cell receptor beta chain was sequenced for a study of OX40 agonist ivuxolimab in advanced cancers. For the study in its entirety: Ivuxolimab was an agonistic, fully human IgG2 monoclonal antibody directed against OX40 (CD134), a costimulatory receptor. Intravenous ivuxolimab was administered to patients every 2 weeks at six dose levels: 0.01, 0.1, 0.3, 1.5, 3 and 10 mg/kg. Of the approximately 50 dose-escalation patients, hepatocellular carcinoma was present in around 20, melanoma in around 15, renal cell carcinoma in 9 and head and neck cancer in 9. In the dose-escalation cohort, approximately 82% of patients were male, and the mean age was approximately 60 years, with a range of 23 to 79. Prior anti-PD-1, anti-PD-L1 or anti-CTLA-4 therapy was permitted, and 40% to 50% of dose-escalation patients had received checkpoint inhibitors. Partial responses occurred in three dose-escalation patients, of whom one had hepatocellular carcinoma and two had cutaneous melanoma. Peripheral TCRbeta sequencing was intended to test whether TCR sequence diversity was altered and clonal T-cell expansion was caused by ivuxolimab. The paper describes the monotherapy dose-escalation part (N ≈ 50 patients) of the phase I trial of ivuxolimab.

Note on this clone: Its binding antigen is unknown. The input lacks base qualities; no much larger clone sits a single base away.

The trial excluded patients who had a history of autoimmune disease or were on systemic immunosuppression. Peripheral blood for TCR sequencing was drawn from every dose cohort at baseline, at cycle 4 day 1 and at cycle 7 day 1. The samples were drawn from a first-in-human, open-label, multicenter phase I dose-escalation trial of ivuxolimab. Adults with locally advanced or metastatic melanoma, renal cell carcinoma, hepatocellular carcinoma or head and neck squamous cell carcinoma were enrolled in the trial. Before TCR sequencing, CD4+ and CD8+ T cells were separately sorted from peripheral blood. To sequence the TCRbeta CDR3 region, genomic DNA was isolated from the sorted cells. The immunoSEQ Assay was used to sequence the TCRbeta CDR3 regions. This immuneACCESS table, as held by TCRdb, lists in-frame sequences with V and J called but not all clones. Of the missing ones, under half trace to an unresolved V gene in checked studies; the others have no known cause. The sample contains some 9,800 clones, around four fifths of them found a single time. In total, the top ten clones hold approximately 28% of the sample.

Beyond this particular receptor, the publication reports: At doses of 0.1 to 3.0 mg/kg, clonal expansion of both CD4+ and CD8+ blood T cells was observed from baseline to week 6. Antigen specificity was not determined for the clonally expanded peripheral T cells. After ivuxolimab, CD8+ T cells had more expanded clones than CD4+ T cells on average. Partial responders in the 0.1-3.0 mg/kg groups had among the lowest normalized peripheral clonal expansion, especially among CD8+ T cells. Low levels of normalized T-cell clonal expansion were also seen in some nonresponding patients.

CDR3 length: 15 amino acids, cysteine to phenylalanine. Only the CDR3 DNA is retained, 45 bases long and in frame from the first base. V is pruned by 6 bases and J by 5 bases, leaving 6 bases of the junction without a gene match. CDR1 and CDR2 are read off the germline V gene as KGHSH and LQKENI. The source is an adult with an advanced solid tumor such as melanoma, head and neck, liver or kidney cancer. Material: CD4+ or CD8+ T cells sorted from blood, obtained in a trial of the OX40 agonist ivuxolimab. The rearranged segments are TRBV18 and TRBJ1-5; TRBD1 lines up with 11 middle nucleotides. The CDR3 loop reads CASSGQGASDQPQHF. In nucleotide form, the sequence is TGTGCCAGCTCTGGACAGGGGGCGTCCGATCAGCCCCAGCATTTT.